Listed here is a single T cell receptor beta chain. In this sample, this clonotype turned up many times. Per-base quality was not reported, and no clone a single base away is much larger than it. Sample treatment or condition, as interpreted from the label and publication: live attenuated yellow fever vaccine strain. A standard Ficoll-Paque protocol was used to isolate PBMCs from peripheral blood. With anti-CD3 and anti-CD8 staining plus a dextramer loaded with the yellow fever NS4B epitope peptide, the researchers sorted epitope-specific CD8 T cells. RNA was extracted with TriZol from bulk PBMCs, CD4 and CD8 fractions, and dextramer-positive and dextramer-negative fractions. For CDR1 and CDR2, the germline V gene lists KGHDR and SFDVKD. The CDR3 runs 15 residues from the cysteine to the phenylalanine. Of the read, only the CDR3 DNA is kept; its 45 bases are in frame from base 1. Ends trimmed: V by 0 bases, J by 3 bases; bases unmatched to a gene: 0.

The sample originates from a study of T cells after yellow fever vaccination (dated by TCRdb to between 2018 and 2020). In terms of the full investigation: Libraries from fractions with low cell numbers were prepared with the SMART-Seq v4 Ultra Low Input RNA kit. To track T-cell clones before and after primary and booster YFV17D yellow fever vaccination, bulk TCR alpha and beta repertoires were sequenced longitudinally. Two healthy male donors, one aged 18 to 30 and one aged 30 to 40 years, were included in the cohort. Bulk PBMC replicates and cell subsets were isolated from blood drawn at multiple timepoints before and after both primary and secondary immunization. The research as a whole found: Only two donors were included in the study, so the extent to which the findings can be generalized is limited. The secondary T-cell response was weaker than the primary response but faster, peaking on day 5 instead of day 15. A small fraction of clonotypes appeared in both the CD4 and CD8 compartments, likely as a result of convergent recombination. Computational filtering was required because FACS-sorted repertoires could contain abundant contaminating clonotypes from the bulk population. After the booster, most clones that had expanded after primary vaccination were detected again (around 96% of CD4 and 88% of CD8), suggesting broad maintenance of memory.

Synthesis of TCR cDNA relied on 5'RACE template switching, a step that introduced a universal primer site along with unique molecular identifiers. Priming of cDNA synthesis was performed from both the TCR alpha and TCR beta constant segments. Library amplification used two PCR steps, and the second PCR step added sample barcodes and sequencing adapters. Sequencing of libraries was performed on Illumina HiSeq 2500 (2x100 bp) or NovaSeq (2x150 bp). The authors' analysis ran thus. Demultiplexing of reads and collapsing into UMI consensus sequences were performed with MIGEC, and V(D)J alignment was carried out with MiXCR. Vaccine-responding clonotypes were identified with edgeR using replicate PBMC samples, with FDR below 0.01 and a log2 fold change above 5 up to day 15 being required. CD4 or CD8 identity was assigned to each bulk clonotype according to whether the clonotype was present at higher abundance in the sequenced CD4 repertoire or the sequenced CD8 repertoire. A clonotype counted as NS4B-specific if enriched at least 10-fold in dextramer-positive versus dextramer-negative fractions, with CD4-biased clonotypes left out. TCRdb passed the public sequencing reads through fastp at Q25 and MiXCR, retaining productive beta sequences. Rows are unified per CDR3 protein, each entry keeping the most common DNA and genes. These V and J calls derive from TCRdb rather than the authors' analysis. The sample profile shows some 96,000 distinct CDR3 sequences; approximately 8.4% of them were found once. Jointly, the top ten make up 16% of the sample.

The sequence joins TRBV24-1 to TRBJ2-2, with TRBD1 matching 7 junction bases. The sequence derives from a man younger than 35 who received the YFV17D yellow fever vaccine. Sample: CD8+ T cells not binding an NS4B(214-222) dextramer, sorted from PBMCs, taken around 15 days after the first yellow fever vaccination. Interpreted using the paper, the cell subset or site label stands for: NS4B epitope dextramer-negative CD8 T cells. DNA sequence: TGTGCCACCAGTGATTTGGACAGGGACACCGGGGAGCTGTTTTTT. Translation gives CATSDLDRDTGELFF.